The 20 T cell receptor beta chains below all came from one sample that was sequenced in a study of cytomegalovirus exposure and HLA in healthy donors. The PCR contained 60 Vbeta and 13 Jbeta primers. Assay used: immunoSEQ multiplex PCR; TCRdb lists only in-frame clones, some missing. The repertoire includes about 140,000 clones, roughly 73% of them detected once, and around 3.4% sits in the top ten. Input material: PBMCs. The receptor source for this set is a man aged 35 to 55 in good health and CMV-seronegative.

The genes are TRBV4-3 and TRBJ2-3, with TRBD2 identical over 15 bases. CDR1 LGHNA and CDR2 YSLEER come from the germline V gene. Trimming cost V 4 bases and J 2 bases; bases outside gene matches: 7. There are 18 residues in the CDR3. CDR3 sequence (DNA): TGCGCCAGCAGCCGTCGGGGACTAGCGGGGGGCCTCACAGATACGCAGTATTTT. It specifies CASSRRGLAGGLTDTQYF.

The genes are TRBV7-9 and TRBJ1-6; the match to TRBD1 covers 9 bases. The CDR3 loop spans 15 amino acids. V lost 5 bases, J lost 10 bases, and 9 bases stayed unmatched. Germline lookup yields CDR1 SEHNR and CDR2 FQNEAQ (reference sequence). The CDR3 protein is CASSAKGQGDSPLHF. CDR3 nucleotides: TGTGCCAGCAGCGCAAAGGGACAGGGTGACTCACCCCTCCACTTT. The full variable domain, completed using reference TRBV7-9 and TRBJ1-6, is DTGVSQNPRHKITKRGQNVTFRCDPISEHNRLYWYRQTLGQGPEFLTYFQNEAQLEKSRLLSDRFSAERPKGSFSTLEIQRTEQGDSAMYLCASSAKGQGDSPLHFGNGTRLTVT.

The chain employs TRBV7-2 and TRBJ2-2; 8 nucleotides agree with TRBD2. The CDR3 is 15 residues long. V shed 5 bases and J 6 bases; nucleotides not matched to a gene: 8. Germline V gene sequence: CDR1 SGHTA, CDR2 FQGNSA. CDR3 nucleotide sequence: TGTGCCAGCAGCGTCCGGGGGGGCGTTCCCGGGGAGCTGTTTTTT. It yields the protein CASSVRGGVPGELFF.

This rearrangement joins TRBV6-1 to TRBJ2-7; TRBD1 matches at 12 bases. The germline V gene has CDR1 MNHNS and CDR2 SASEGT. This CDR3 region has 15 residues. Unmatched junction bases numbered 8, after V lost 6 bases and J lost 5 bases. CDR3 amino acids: CASRARGQGAHEQYF. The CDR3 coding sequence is TGTGCCAGCAGGGCGAGGGGACAGGGGGCCCACGAGCAGTACTTC.

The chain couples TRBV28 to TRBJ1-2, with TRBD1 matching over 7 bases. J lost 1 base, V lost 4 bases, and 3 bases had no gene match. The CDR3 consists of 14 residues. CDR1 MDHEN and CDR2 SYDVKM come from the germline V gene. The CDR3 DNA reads TGTGCCAGCAGTTCCCAGGGGGGTAACTATGGCTACACCTTC. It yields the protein CASSSQGGNYGYTF.

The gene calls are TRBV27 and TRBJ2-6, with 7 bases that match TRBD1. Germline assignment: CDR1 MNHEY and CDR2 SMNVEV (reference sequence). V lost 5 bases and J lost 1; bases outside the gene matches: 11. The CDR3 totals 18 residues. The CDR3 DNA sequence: TGTGCCAGCAGTCCGACAGGGTACACAAGATCTGGGGCCAACGTCCTGACTTTC. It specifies CASSPTGYTRSGANVLTF.

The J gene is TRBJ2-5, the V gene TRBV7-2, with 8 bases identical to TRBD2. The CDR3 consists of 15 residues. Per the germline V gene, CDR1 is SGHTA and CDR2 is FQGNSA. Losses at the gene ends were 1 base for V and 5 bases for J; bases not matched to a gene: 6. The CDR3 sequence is CASSLVGGVQETQYF. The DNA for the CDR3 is TGTGCCAGCAGCTTAGTCGGGGGGGTCCAGGAGACCCAGTACTTC.

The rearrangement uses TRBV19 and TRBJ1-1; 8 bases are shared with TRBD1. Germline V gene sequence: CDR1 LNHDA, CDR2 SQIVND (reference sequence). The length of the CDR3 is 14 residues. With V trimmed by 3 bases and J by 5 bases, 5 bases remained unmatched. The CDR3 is CASSIWDRPTEAFF. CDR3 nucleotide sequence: TGTGCCAGTAGTATCTGGGACAGGCCGACTGAAGCTTTCTTT.

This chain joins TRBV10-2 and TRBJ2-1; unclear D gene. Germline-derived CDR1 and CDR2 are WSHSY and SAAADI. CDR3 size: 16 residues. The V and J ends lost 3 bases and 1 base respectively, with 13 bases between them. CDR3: CASSDVTVKSYNEQFF. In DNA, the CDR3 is TGCGCCAGCAGTGATGTTACAGTTAAGTCCTACAATGAGCAGTTCTTC.

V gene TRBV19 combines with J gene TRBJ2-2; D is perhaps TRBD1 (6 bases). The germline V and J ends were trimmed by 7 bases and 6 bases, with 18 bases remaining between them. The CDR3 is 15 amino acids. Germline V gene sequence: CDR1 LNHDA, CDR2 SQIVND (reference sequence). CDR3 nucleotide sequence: TGTGCCAGTATGGTCTGGGGGCCGGAAGCCGGGGAGCTGTTTTTT. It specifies CASMVWGPEAGELFF.

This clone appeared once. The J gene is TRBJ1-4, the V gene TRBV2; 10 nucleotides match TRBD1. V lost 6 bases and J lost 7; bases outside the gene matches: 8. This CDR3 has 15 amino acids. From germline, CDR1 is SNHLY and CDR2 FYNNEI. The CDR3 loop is CASRTGGRAGEKLFF. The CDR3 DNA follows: TGTGCCAGCAGGACAGGGGGCAGGGCAGGTGAAAAACTGTTTTTT.

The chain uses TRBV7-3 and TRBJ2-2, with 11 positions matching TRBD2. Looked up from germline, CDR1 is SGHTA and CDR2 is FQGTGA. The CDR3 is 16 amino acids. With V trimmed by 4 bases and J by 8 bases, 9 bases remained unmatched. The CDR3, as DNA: TGTGCCAGCAGCTCTGCGACTAGCGGGGCGGTAGGGGAGCTGTTTTTT. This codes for CASSSATSGAVGELFF.

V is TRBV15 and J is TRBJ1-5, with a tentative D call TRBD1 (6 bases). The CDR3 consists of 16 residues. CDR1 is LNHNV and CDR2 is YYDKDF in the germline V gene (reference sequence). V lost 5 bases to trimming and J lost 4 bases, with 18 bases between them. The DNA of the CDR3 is TGTGCCACCAGCCCCCGTACAGGGTTATCGAATCAGCCCCAGCATTTT. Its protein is CATSPRTGLSNQPQHF.

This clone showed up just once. CDR3 region: CASSERGGNSPLHF. The DNA for the CDR3 is TGTGCCAGCAGTGAGCGGGGCGGGAATTCACCCCTCCACTTT. This chain links TRBV2 with TRBJ1-6, with D possibly matching TRBD1 (5 bases). Germline CDR1 is SNHLY and CDR2 is FYNNEI. Trimming removed 3 bases at V and 7 bases at J, with 10 bases between. The CDR3 spans 14 residues.

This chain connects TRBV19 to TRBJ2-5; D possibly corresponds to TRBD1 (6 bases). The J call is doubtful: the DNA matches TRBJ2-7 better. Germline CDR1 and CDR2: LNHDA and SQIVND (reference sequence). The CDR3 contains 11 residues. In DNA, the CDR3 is TGTGCCAGTAGTATGGGGGCCGAGCAGTACTTC. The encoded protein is CASSMGAEQYF.

The CDR3 bases are TGTGCCAGCAGTTACTCGAACAGACAAACCGGGGAGCTGTTTTTT. It encodes CASSYSNRQTGELFF. The chain couples TRBV6-7 to TRBJ2-2; the D is unclear. TRBV6-7 is known as an ORF, though its function is uncertain. CDR3 size: 15 residues. The ends were cut back, 0 bases at V and 5 bases at J, with 10 bases in the middle.

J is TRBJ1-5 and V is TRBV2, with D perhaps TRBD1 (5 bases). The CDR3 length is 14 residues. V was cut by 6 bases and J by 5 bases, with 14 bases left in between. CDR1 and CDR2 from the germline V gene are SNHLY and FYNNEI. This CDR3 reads CASSPPGWDQPQHF. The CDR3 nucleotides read TGTGCCAGCAGCCCACCAGGGTGGGATCAGCCCCAGCATTTT. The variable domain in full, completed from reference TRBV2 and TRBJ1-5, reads EPEVTQTPSHQVTQMGQEVILRCVPISNHLYFYWYRQILGQKVEFLVSFYNNEISEKSEIFDDQFSVERPDGSNFTLKIRSTKLEDSAMYFCASSPPGWDQPQHFGDGTRLSIL.

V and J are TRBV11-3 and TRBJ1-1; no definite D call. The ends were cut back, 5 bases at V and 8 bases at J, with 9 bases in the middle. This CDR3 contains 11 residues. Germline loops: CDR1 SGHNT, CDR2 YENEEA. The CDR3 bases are TGTGCCAGCAGCCAAAACGGGGAAGCTTTCTTT. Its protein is CASSQNGEAFF.

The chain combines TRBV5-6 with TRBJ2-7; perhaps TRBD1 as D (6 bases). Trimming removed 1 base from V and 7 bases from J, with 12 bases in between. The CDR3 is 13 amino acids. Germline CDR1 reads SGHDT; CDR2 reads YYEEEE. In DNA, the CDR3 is TGTGCCAGCAGCTTGCAGGGGCGCTTAGAGCAGTACTTC. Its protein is CASSLQGRLEQYF.

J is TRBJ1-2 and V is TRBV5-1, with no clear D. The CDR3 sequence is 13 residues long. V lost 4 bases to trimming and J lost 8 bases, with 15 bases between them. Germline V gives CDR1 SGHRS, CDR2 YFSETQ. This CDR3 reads CASSPSEGGGYTF. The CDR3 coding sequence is TGCGCCAGCAGCCCAAGCGAGGGCGGGGGCTACACCTTC.